These T cell receptor beta chains were read from a single sample in a study of response to subunit inactivated influenza vaccine. MiXCR, run by TCRdb on the RT-PCR reads, gives a single entry per CDR3 protein. The sample holds some 550,000 distinct CDR3 sequences, under 25% seen once. The data also belong to a second study, concerning T cells expressing NK-cell markers.

The material sequenced was CD4+ T cells sorted from PBMCs, taken roughly 13 days after vaccination. These receptors were taken from a man between 45 and 60 years old who received an inactivated influenza vaccine. Each CDR3 is given with its conserved first and last residue. The order of the fields is J gene, V gene, clone size, D gene, CDR3 DNA, CDR3 protein. D genes are given only for firm matches. Expanded clones get a size class; other rows say once, few or many, or leave the size out.

TRBJ2-7	TRBV3-1	NA	TRBD2	TGTGCCAGCAGCTACCGGACTAGCGGGACCTACGAGCAGTACTTC	CASSYRTSGTYEQYF
TRBJ1-2	TRBV4-2	NA	NA	TGTGCCAGCAGCCAAGATTTCGGCCACCACGAGCAGGGAAACTATGGCTACACCTTC	CASSQDFGHHEQGNYGYTF
TRBJ2-1	TRBV2	few	TRBD2	TGTGCCAGCAGTGACCAGAGCGGGAGAAGATTCTTC	CASSDQSGRRFF
TRBJ1-2	TRBV25-1	few	NA	TGTGCCAGCAGTTGGGGGAACTATGGCTACACCTTC	CASSWGNYGYTF
TRBJ1-2	TRBV20-1	few	NA	TGCAGTGCTCCGCAGGAGGGGAGCTATGGCTACACCTTC	CSAPQEGSYGYTF
TRBJ2-1	TRBV5-4	few	TRBD1	TGTGCCAGCAGTCTAGGACAGGGCCGACGCGATGAGCAGTTCTTC	CASSLGQGRRDEQFF
TRBJ2-5	TRBV20-1	few	TRBD2	TGCAGTGCTAGGCCCCCGGGACTAGTAAAAGAGACCCAGTACTTC	CSARPPGLVKETQYF
TRBJ1-1	TRBV29-1	NA	TRBD1	TGCAGCGTCACCGCCGGGACAGCGAACACTGAAGCTTTCTTT	CSVTAGTANTEAFF
TRBJ2-7	TRBV30	NA	TRBD1	TGTGCCTGGAGCCGGGACAGGGCCAACGAGCAGTACTTC	CAWSRDRANEQYF
TRBJ2-1	TRBV12-3/TRBV12-4	many	TRBD2	TGTGCCAGCAGCTCGACTAGCGGGTACTCCTACAATGAGCAGTTCTTC	CASSSTSGYSYNEQFF
TRBJ2-5	TRBV29-1	few	TRBD1	TGCAGCGTCGAACAGGGGGCAGAGACCCAGTACTTC	CSVEQGAETQYF
TRBJ2-7	TRBV18	NA	NA	TGTGCCAGCTCACCGCCTCGAGGCGCCGGGGGCGAGCAGTACTTC	CASSPPRGAGGEQYF
TRBJ2-1	TRBV24-1	NA	NA	TGTGCCACCAGTGATTCCCTGACAAAAAAGGGTTTCTTC	CATSDSLTKKGFF
TRBJ1-2	TRBV28	few	NA	TGTGCCAGCAGAGCAGGTTCTAACTATGGCTACACCTTC	CASRAGSNYGYTF
TRBJ2-1	TRBV7-9	many	NA	TGTGCCAGCAGCTTAGACAATGAGCAGTTCTTC	CASSLDNEQFF
TRBJ2-2	TRBV12-3/TRBV12-4	many	TRBD1	TGTGCCAGCAGTGTCCGGACAGGAAACACCGGGGAGCTGTTTTTT	CASSVRTGNTGELFF
TRBJ2-7	TRBV11-2	NA	NA	TGTGCCAGCAGCTTAGGTTATACAACAGGGCCGGAGGCCTACGAGCAGTACTTC	CASSLGYTTGPEAYEQYF
TRBJ2-1	TRBV2	few	NA	TGTGCCAGCAAAGGACAGCAGTACAATGAGCAGTTCTTC	CASKGQQYNEQFF
TRBJ2-3	TRBV5-1	many	NA	TGCGCCAGCAGCGTCCTGGGTCCGTCAGATACGCAGTATTTT	CASSVLGPSDTQYF
TRBJ2-6	TRBV11-1	few	NA	TGTGCCAGCAGCCACCTTTTGGGCTCCGGGGCCAACGTCCTGACTTTC	CASSHLLGSGANVLTF
TRBJ2-1	TRBV5-1	many	TRBD2	TGCGCCAGCGGTCTAGCGGGGGGGCTCCACCGAGACAATGAGCAGTTCTTC	CASGLAGGLHRDNEQFF
TRBJ2-1	TRBV5-1	many	TRBD2	TGCGCCAGCAGCCTACAGGGACTAGCGGGATACAATGAGCAGTTCTTC	CASSLQGLAGYNEQFF
TRBJ2-1	TRBV5-1	few	TRBD1	TGCGCCAGCAGCTCCAGCCGGGACAGGGGGCAGGGAGAGCAGTTCTTC	CASSSSRDRGQGEQFF
TRBJ2-1	TRBV12-3/TRBV12-4	NA	NA	TGTGCCAGCAGTTTAATCGAGCAGTTCTTC	CASSLIEQFF
TRBJ2-4	TRBV4-3	few	NA	TGCGCCAGCAGCCCCGGACTGGATAAAAACATTCAGTACTTC	CASSPGLDKNIQYF
TRBJ2-3	TRBV5-5	NA	TRBD2	TGTGCCAGCAGCCGGACATGGGCGGGAGGGCTGTTAGATACGCAGTATTTT	CASSRTWAGGLLDTQYF
TRBJ2-2	TRBV18	NA	NA	TGTGCCAGCTCACCGTTGTTGAACACCGGGGAGCTGTTTTTT	CASSPLLNTGELFF
TRBJ2-5	TRBV29-1	NA	NA	TGCAGCGCGGGGACATCGGAGACCCAGTACTTC	CSAGTSETQYF
TRBJ2-7	TRBV6-1	few	TRBD2	TGTGCCAGCAGTGCAGGACTAGCGGGAGCGTGGGGCTACGAGCAGTACTTC	CASSAGLAGAWGYEQYF
TRBJ2-7	TRBV3-1	NA	TRBD2	TGTGCCAGCAGCCCTGGACTAGCGGGGGTCTACTTC	CASSPGLAGVYF
TRBJ1-5	TRBV7-2	NA	NA	TGTGCCAGCAGCCCCACAGGGCCAGGGCAGCCCCAGCATTTT	CASSPTGPGQPQHF
TRBJ1-1	TRBV7-2	NA	NA	TGTGCCAGCAGGGAGGGACTGAACACTGAAGCTTTCTTT	CASREGLNTEAFF
TRBJ2-7	TRBV7-2	few	TRBD2	TGTGCCAGCAGCTCGGGACTAGCGCTAGAACAGTACTTC	CASSSGLALEQYF
TRBJ2-7	TRBV7-2	NA	NA	TGTGCCAGCAGCTTACGGGCGGCTATAGGCTACGAGCAGTACTTC	CASSLRAAIGYEQYF
TRBJ2-1	TRBV29-1	many	TRBD1	TGCAGCGCTGGGGGAGGACAGGGGTCCAATGAGCAGTTCTTC	CSAGGGQGSNEQFF